Below, 17 T cell receptor beta chains from the same sample are listed, as sequenced in a study of cytomegalovirus exposure and HLA in healthy donors. Only in-frame clones appear in the TCRdb table, and some are missing; sequencing was by immunoSEQ multiplex PCR. This table has 150,000 or so clones, 75% to 90% appearing once. Sequenced material: PBMCs. Receptors were obtained from a woman under 40 in good health and CMV-seropositive.

V and J are TRBV6-6 and TRBJ1-2; 7 bases align to TRBD1. Germline V lookup: CDR1 MNHNY, CDR2 SVGAGI (reference sequence). CDR3 length: 15 amino acids. The V gene end was trimmed by 8 bases and the J gene end by 5 bases; junction bases not matched to a gene: 14. The CDR3: CASFGNRDRDYGYTF. Written as DNA, the CDR3 is TGTGCCAGCTTTGGGAACCGGGACAGAGATTATGGCTACACCTTC.

The V and J genes are TRBV6-1 and TRBJ2-1, with TRBD2 identical over 8 bases. V lost 4 bases and J lost 7; bases outside the gene matches: 9. The CDR3 totals 15 residues. Germline CDR1 is MNHNS and CDR2 is SASEGT. The CDR3 DNA is TGTGCCAGCAGTGTGACTAGCGCCCCGGGAAATGAGCAGTTCTTC. Its translation is CASSVTSAPGNEQFF.

The chain recombines TRBV7-9 with TRBJ2-2, with 8 bases fitting TRBD1. The ends lost 5 bases at V and 7 bases at J; junction bases unmatched: 9. The CDR3 totals 15 residues. Germline CDR1 and CDR2: SEHNR and FQNEAQ (reference sequence). CDR3 DNA: TGTGCCAGCAGCCACCCGGGACAGGCGGACGGGGAGCTGTTTTTT. It yields the protein CASSHPGQADGELFF. The whole variable domain, remainder taken from reference TRBV7-9 and TRBJ2-2, is DTGVSQNPRHKITKRGQNVTFRCDPISEHNRLYWYRQTLGQGPEFLTYFQNEAQLEKSRLLSDRFSAERPKGSFSTLEIQRTEQGDSAMYLCASSHPGQADGELFFGEGSRLTVL.

V and J are TRBV6-6 and TRBJ2-7, with 9 positions matching TRBD1. There are 15 residues in the CDR3. Germline-derived CDR1 and CDR2 are MNHNY and SVGAGI (reference sequence). V shed 6 bases and J 3 bases; nucleotides not matched to a gene: 9. As DNA, the CDR3 is TGTGCCAGCAGAGCTGGGACAGGGAACGTCTACGAGCAGTACTTC. It codes for CASRAGTGNVYEQYF.

CDR3: CATSRDTSTDTQYF. Written as DNA, the CDR3 is TGTGCCACCAGCAGAGATACTAGCACAGATACGCAGTATTTT. The rearrangement joins TRBV15 to TRBJ2-3; no clear D. The germline V gene encodes CDR1 LNHNV and CDR2 YYDKDF (reference sequence). The CDR3 sequence is 14 residues long. The V and J ends lost 0 bases and 0 bases respectively, with 4 bases between them. Combining the CDR3 with reference TRBV15 and TRBJ2-3 gives the whole variable domain DAMVIQNPRYQVTQFGKPVTLSCSQTLNHNVMYWYQQKSSQAPKLLFHYYDKDFNNEADTPDNFQSRRPNTSFCFLDIRSPGLGDTAMYLCATSRDTSTDTQYFGPGTRLTVL.

The V call is TRBV6-5, the J call TRBJ2-1; 10 bases line up with TRBD2. The germline V gene encodes CDR1 MNHEY and CDR2 SVGAGI. The V and J ends lost 0 bases and 6 bases, in that order; junction bases with no gene match: 5. The CDR3 sequence is 16 residues long. For the CDR3, the DNA is TGTGCCAGCAGTTACTCGAGGGCTAGCGGGAGCAATGAGCAGTTCTTC. It yields the protein CASSYSRASGSNEQFF.

The chain is built from TRBV28 and TRBJ1-5; 8 nucleotides agree with TRBD1. The CDR3 length is 13 residues. V dropped 7 bases and J dropped 6; count of bases not matched to a gene: 5. Germline lookup yields CDR1 MDHEN and CDR2 SYDVKM. The CDR3, as DNA: TGTGCCAGCACCGGACAGGGAGGTCAGCCCCAGCATTTT. Translated, it gives CASTGQGGQPQHF. The full variable domain, rest sourced from reference TRBV28 and TRBJ1-5, is DVKVTQSSRYLVKRTGEKVFLECVQDMDHENMFWYRQDPGLGLRLIYFSYDVKMKEKGDIPEGYSVSREKKERFSLILESASTNQTSMYLCASTGQGGQPQHFGDGTRLSIL.

V usage is TRBV4-1 and J usage is TRBJ2-7; 11 bases agree with TRBD2. The CDR3 runs 17 residues. Per germline, CDR1 MGHRA and CDR2 YSYEKL. The ends lost 1 base at V and 3 bases at J; junction bases unmatched: 8. CDR3 amino acids: CASSQGRPLAGGYEQYF. The CDR3 DNA sequence: TGCGCCAGCAGCCAAGGTAGGCCCCTAGCGGGGGGCTACGAGCAGTACTTC.

The V and J genes are TRBV2 and TRBJ2-5; possibly TRBD1 for D (6 bases). This CDR3 is built from 13 residues. The V gene's germline CDR1 is SNHLY and CDR2 FYNNEI. Trimming removed 4 bases from V and 2 bases from J, with 8 bases in between. The CDR3 sequence is CASSGDTQETQYF. CDR3 DNA: TGTGCCAGCAGTGGGGACACACAAGAGACCCAGTACTTC.

The sample holds one count of this clone. The V and J genes are TRBV29-1 and TRBJ2-7; 7 bases agree with TRBD1. CDR3 size: 16 residues. CDR1 and CDR2 (germline): SQVTM, ANQGSEA. V gave up 3 bases and J gave up 2 bases; unmatched junction bases: 13. CDR3: CSVEGAADRDPYEQYF. DNA for the CDR3: TGCAGCGTTGAGGGGGCCGCTGACAGGGACCCCTACGAGCAGTACTTC.

The J gene is TRBJ2-7, the V gene TRBV5-1, with TRBD1 matching 9 bases. This CDR3 comprises 16 residues. Germline loops: CDR1 SGHRS, CDR2 YFSETQ. With 0 bases clipped from V and 0 bases from J, the junction kept 4 bases outside the gene matches. The CDR3 here is CASSLVGGQGSYEQYF. CDR3 in DNA: TGCGCCAGCAGCTTGGTTGGGGGACAGGGCTCCTACGAGCAGTACTTC.

This sequence joins TRBV7-6 and TRBJ2-7, with 10 nucleotides matching TRBD1. Germline CDR1 is SGHVS and CDR2 is FNYEAQ. This CDR3 is 18 amino acids long. V shed 0 bases, J shed 4 bases, and the junction held 12 bases outside the gene matches. The CDR3 spells CASSLAFGTGDARYEQYF. The CDR3 nucleotides are TGTGCCAGCAGCTTAGCGTTCGGGACAGGGGATGCACGGTACGAGCAGTACTTC.

The gene calls are TRBV5-1 and TRBJ2-3; the match to TRBD2 covers 7 bases. V lost 1 base and J lost 2; bases outside the gene matches: 13. There are 18 residues in the CDR3. Germline CDR1 is SGHRS and CDR2 is YFSETQ. In nucleotides, the CDR3 is TGCGCCAGCAGCTTGCGGTGGAGAATAGCGGGCTCCACAGATACGCAGTATTTT. It translates to CASSLRWRIAGSTDTQYF.

The rearrangement links TRBV5-1 to TRBJ2-5; 8 bases map to TRBD1. V lost 2 bases, J lost 1 base, and 7 bases stayed unmatched. Germline V gives CDR1 SGHRS, CDR2 YFSETQ. The CDR3 runs 16 residues. This CDR3 is CASSFGGQAAQETQYF. The CDR3 region has the DNA TGCGCCAGCAGCTTCGGGGGACAGGCGGCCCAAGAGACCCAGTACTTC.

V and J are TRBV9 and TRBJ2-1; 8 positions agree with TRBD2. Trimming at V came to 0 bases and at J to 8 bases, leaving 10 bases not matched to a gene. The CDR3 length is 16 residues. In germline, CDR1 is SGDLS, CDR2 YYNGEE. CDR3 DNA sequence: TGTGCCAGCAGCGTAGGAGGCGGGAGGCGGGACGATGAGCAGTTCTTC. Translated: CASSVGGGRRDDEQFF. Supplemented by reference TRBV9 and TRBJ2-1, the full variable domain reads DSGVTQTPKHLITATGQRVTLRCSPRSGDLSVYWYQQSLDQGLQFLIQYYNGEERAKGNILERFSAQQFPDLHSELNLSSLELGDSALYFCASSVGGGRRDDEQFFGPGTRLTVL.

This rearrangement joins TRBV4-1 to TRBJ1-3, with a possible D match to TRBD1 (6 bases). Germline CDR1 reads MGHRA; CDR2 reads YSYEKL. CDR3 length: 16 amino acids. V was trimmed by 3 bases and J by 0 bases, leaving 12 bases between them. The CDR3 loop is CASSQGTLFSGNTIYF. DNA of the CDR3: TGCGCCAGCAGCCAGGGGACATTATTCTCTGGAAACACCATATATTTT.

CDR3 DNA: TGTGCCAGCAGTGAACTAGCGGGAGACCTCTACAATGAGCAGTTCTTC. Its protein product is CASSELAGDLYNEQFF. V and J are TRBV6-1 and TRBJ2-1, with 10 bases aligning to TRBD2. V gave up 2 bases and J gave up 3 bases; unmatched junction bases: 4. CDR3 length: 16 residues. The V gene's germline CDR1 is MNHNS and CDR2 SASEGT.